Described below is a single T cell receptor (beta chain) sequence and its context. MiXCR, run by TCRdb on the RT-PCR reads, gives a single entry per CDR3 protein. This sample has more than 550,000 distinct CDR3 sequences, with more than 13% found just once. Trimming took off 6 bases at V and 2 bases at J, with 16 bases between the two ends. Germline values: CDR1 DFQATT, CDR2 SNEGSKA (reference sequence). This CDR3 is 14 amino acids long. This clonotype was sampled from a female donor in good health, serving as a healthy control. The V call is TRBV20-1, the J call TRBJ1-1; D is unresolved. The specimen sequenced was memory CD4+ T cells from blood. Written as DNA, the CDR3 is TGCAGTGCCCCCCAGGCGGGCATCAACACTGAAGCTTTCTTT. It codes for CSAPQAGINTEAFF.